A selection of T cell receptor beta chains follows, all from one sample in a study of T-cell reconstitution after alpha-beta-depleted transplantation in children. TCRdb re-derived calls from the PCR reads in MiXCR, one entry per CDR3 protein. The sample lists 450,000 to 600,000 distinct CDR3 sequences, roughly 33% occurring once. The source material was PBMCs from the stem cell graft donor, sampled from the stem cell graft. Receptor source: a human donor who donated a stem cell graft to a child with aplastic anemia. Each CDR3 is given with its conserved first and last residue.

TRBV29-1	TRBJ2-3	CSVGQGSVTDTQYF
TRBV10-3	TRBJ1-1	CAISNQTGGHTEAFF
TRBV15	TRBJ2-5	CATSRVTGEETQYF
TRBV6-2/TRBV6-3	TRBJ2-7	CASRDPGQGLYEQYF
TRBV5-1	TRBJ1-1	CASSENTGTENTEAFF
TRBV29-1	TRBJ2-1	CSVDHALTDNEQFF
TRBV20-1	TRBJ1-4	CSATDGSAAEKLFF
TRBV20-1	TRBJ1-1	CSARGTGAGTEAFF
TRBV28	TRBJ2-1	CASSLQRQAGNEQFF
TRBV20-1	TRBJ2-5	CSARGLAGGRQETQYF
TRBV30	TRBJ2-3	CAWNQGAITDTQYF
TRBV7-2	TRBJ2-1	CASSTQQGNEQFF
TRBV9	TRBJ2-1	CASSAPTSGPSSYNEQFF
TRBV28	TRBJ2-7	CATHLDMTGLSSYEQYF
TRBV12-3/TRBV12-4	TRBJ1-4	CASSFLTTNEKLFF
TRBV15	TRBJ1-4	CATSTSPRGRDEKLFF
TRBV20-1	TRBJ2-5	CSAIAPAGAQETQYF
TRBV7-2	TRBJ2-2	CASSLALTSGSTGELFF
TRBV20-1	TRBJ2-1	CSARAPGGIYNEQFF
TRBV7-2	TRBJ1-1	CASSTGQGGLNTEAFF
TRBV7-2	TRBJ2-1	CASSLAGGLRFF
TRBV3-1	TRBJ2-5	CASSQRGREETQYF
TRBV7-8	TRBJ1-2	CASSLGDNYGYTF
TRBV20-1	TRBJ2-2	CSARPTNTGELFF
TRBV7-2	TRBJ2-4	CASSGELGNIQYF
TRBV5-1	TRBJ1-5	CASSSGQINQPQHF
TRBV18	TRBJ2-1	CASSPGLGEIEQFF
TRBV9	TRBJ2-4	CASSVNPLAGENIQYF
TRBV5-1	TRBJ2-5	CASSRSGETQYF
TRBV30	TRBJ1-5	CAWSVSLSTGINSNQPQHF
TRBV7-9	TRBJ2-1	CASSLVAGKANNEQFF
TRBV29-1	TRBJ2-5	CSVGTPTSGRKTQYF
TRBV28	TRBJ2-4	CASSSLEFLAKNIQYF
TRBV27	TRBJ1-6	CASSLDGETLHF
TRBV20-1	TRBJ1-1	CRVRQDMNTEAFF
TRBV5-5	TRBJ2-5	CASSLSTSGQETQYF
TRBV11-2	TRBJ1-1	CASSFYQGGGGEAFF
TRBV12-3/TRBV12-4	TRBJ2-5	CASSSDRGYQETQYF
TRBV29-1	TRBJ2-1	CSGGSAASTYNEQFF
TRBV12-3/TRBV12-4	TRBJ1-2	CASSPRGAGNYGYTF
TRBV5-1	TRBJ2-1	CASSLGQGFPSSYNEQFF
TRBV4-2	TRBJ2-3	CASSQDPGRDTQYF
TRBV10-3	TRBJ2-5	CAISESLLRDRSTETQYF
TRBV20-1	TRBJ1-6	CSARAGTGNTSPLHF
TRBV6-5	TRBJ1-2	CASSYYLGTGSVVAGYTF
TRBV29-1	TRBJ2-1	CSVEDIAGSIPSYNEQFF
TRBV20-1	TRBJ1-1	CSAPRMGTNTEAFF
TRBV18	TRBJ2-5	CASSRTSGKGETQYF
TRBV5-4	TRBJ2-2	CASSSGLIGRAGELFF
TRBV7-2	TRBJ2-1	CASRQWNGEQFF
TRBV27	TRBJ1-4	CASSLLGGTPNEKLFF
TRBV12-3/TRBV12-4	TRBJ2-1	CASSFTSSEQFF